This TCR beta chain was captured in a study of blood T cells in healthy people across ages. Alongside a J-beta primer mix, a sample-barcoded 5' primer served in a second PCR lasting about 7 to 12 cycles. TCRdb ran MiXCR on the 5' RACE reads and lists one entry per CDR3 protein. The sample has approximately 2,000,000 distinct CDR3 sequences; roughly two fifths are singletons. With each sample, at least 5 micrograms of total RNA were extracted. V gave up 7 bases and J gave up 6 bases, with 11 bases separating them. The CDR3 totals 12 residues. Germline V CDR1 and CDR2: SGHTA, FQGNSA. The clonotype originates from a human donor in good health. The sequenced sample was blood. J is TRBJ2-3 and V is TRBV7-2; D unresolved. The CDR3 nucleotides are TGTGCCAGCACCCAAACCGGGGATACGCAGTATTTT. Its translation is CASTQTGDTQYF. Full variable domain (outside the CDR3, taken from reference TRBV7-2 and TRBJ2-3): GAGVSQSPSNKVTEKGKDVELRCDPISGHTALYWYRQSLGQGLEFLIYFQGNSAPDKSGLPSDRFSAERTGGSVSTLTIQRTQQEDSAVYLCASTQTGDTQYFGPGTRLTVL.